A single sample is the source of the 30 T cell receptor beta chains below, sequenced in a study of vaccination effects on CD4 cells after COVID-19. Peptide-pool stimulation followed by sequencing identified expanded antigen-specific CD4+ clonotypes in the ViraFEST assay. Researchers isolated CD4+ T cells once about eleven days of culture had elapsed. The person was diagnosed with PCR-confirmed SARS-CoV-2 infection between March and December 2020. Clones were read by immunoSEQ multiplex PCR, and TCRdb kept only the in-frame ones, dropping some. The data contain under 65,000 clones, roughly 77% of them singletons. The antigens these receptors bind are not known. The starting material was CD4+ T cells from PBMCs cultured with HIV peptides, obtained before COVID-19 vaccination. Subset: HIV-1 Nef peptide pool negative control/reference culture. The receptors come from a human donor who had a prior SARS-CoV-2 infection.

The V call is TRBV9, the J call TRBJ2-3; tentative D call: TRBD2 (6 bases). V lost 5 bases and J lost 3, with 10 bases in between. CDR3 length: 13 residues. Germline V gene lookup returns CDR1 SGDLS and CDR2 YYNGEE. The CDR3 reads CASSPSETDTQYF. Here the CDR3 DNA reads TGTGCCAGCAGTCCTAGCGAGACAGATACGCAGTATTTT.

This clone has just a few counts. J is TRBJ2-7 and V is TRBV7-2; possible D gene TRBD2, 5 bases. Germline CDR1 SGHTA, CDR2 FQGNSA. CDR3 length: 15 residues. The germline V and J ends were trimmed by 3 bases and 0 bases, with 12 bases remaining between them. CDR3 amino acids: CASSFRAGLSYEQYF. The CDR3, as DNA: TGTGCCAGCAGCTTTCGAGCTGGACTCTCCTACGAGCAGTACTTC.

The CDR3 nucleotides read TGTGCCACCAGTGACTCAACCGGGACAGGGTCTTACGAGCAGTACTTC. Translation: CATSDSTGTGSYEQYF. The chain combines TRBV24-1 with TRBJ2-7; 9 bases line up with TRBD1. There are 16 residues in the CDR3. Germline loops: CDR1 KGHDR, CDR2 SFDVKD. The ends lost 4 bases at V and 4 bases at J; junction bases unmatched: 10.

The CDR3 bases are TGTGCCTCCCCTAAGAGAGGACTAGCGGTCCAAGAGACCCAGTACTTC. This sequence encodes CASPKRGLAVQETQYF. The chain couples TRBV2 to TRBJ2-5; TRBD2 matches 10 bases. CDR1 is SNHLY and CDR2 is FYNNEI in the germline V gene. The length of the CDR3 is 16 residues. Trimming removed 11 bases from V and 1 base from J; junction bases left unmatched: 13.

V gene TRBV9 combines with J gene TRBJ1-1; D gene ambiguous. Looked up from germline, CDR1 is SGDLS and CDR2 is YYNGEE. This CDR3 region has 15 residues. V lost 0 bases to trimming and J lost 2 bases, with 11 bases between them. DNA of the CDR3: TGTGCCAGCAGCGTAGGAGGCAGGTATAACACTGAAGCTTTCTTT. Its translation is CASSVGGRYNTEAFF. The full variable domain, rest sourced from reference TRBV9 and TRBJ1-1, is DSGVTQTPKHLITATGQRVTLRCSPRSGDLSVYWYQQSLDQGLQFLIQYYNGEERAKGNILERFSAQQFPDLHSELNLSSLELGDSALYFCASSVGGRYNTEAFFGQGTRLTVV.

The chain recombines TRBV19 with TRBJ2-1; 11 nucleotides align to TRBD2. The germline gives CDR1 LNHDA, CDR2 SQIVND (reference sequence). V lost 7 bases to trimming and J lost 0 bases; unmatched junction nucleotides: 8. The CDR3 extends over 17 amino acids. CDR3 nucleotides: TGTGCCAGTATGGGGCTAGCGGGGGGAAACTCCTACAATGAGCAGTTCTTC. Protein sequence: CASMGLAGGNSYNEQFF.

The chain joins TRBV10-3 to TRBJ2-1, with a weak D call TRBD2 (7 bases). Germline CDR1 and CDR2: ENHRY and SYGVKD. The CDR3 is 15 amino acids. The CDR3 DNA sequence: TGTGCTCTGCAAAAAGGGGGGGCCCAGGACAATGAGCAGTTCTTC. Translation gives CALQKGGAQDNEQFF.

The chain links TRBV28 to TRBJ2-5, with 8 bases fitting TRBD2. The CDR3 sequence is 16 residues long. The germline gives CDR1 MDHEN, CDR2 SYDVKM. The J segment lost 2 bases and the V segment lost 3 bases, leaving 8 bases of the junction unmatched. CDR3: CASSFGAGGPQETQYF. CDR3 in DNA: TGTGCCAGCAGTTTCGGGGCGGGGGGCCCTCAAGAGACCCAGTACTTC.

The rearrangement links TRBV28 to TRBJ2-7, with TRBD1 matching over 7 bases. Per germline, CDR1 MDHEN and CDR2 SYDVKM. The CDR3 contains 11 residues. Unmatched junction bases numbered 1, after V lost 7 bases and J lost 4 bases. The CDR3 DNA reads TGTGCCAGCACGACAGGGTACGAGCAGTACTTC. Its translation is CASTTGYEQYF.

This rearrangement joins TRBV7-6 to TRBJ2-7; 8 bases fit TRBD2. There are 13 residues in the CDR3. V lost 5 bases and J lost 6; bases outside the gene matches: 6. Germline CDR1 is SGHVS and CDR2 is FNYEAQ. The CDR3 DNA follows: TGTGCCAGCAGCCCCGGGACTAGAACCGAGCAGTACTTC. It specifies CASSPGTRTEQYF.

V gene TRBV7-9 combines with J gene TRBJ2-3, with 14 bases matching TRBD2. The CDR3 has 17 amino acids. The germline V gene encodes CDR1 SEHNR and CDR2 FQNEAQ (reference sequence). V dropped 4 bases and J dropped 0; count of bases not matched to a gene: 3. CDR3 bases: TGTGCCAGCAGCTCGGGGACTAGCGGGGGAAGCACAGATACGCAGTATTTT. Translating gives CASSSGTSGGSTDTQYF.

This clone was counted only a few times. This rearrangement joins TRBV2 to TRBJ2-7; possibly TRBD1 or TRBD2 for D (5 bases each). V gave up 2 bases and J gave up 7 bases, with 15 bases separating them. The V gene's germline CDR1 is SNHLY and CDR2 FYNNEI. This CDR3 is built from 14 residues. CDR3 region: CASSESSRGQEQYF. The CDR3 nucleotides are TGTGCCAGCAGTGAAAGTTCGAGGGGTCAAGAGCAGTACTTC.

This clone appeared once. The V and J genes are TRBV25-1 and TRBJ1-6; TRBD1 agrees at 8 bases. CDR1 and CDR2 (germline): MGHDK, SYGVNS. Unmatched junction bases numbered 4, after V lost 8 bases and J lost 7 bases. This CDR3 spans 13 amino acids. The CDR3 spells CASGRQGNSPLHF. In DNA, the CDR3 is TGTGCCAGCGGACGACAGGGGAATTCACCCCTCCACTTT. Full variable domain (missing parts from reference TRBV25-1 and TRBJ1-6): EADIYQTPRYLVIGTGKKITLECSQTMGHDKMYWYQQDPGMELHLIHYSYGVNSTEKGDLSSESTVSRIRTEHFPLTLESARPSHTSQYLCASGRQGNSPLHFGNGTRLTVT.

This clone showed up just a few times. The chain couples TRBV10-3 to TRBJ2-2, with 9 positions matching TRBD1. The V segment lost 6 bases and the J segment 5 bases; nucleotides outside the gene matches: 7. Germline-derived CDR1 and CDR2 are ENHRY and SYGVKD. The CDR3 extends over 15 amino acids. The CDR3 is CAIRGQGYSTGELFF. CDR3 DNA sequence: TGTGCCATCAGGGGACAGGGATACTCGACCGGGGAGCTGTTTTTT.

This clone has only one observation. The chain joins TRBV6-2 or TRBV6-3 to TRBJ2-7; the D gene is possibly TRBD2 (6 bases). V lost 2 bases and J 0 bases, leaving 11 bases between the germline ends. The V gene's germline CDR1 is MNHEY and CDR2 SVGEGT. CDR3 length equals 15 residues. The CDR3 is CASSYGGTDSYEQYF. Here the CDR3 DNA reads TGTGCCAGCAGTTACGGCGGGACCGACTCCTACGAGCAGTACTTC.

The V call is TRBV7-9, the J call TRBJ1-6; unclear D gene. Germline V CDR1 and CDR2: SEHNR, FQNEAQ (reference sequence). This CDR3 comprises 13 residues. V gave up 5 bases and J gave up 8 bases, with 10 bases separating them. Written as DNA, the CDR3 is TGTGCCAGCAGCGTTCGGTCTGATTCACCCCTCCACTTT. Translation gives CASSVRSDSPLHF.

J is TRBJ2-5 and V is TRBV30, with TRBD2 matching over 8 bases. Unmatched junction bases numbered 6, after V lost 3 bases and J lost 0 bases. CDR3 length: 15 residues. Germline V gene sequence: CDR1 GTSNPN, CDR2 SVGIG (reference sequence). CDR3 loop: CAWRELAAYQETQYF. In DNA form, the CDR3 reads TGTGCCTGGAGGGAACTAGCGGCGTACCAAGAGACCCAGTACTTC.

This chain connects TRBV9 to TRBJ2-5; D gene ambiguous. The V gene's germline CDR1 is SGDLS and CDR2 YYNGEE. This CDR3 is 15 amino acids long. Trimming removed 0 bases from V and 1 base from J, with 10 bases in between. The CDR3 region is CASSVEGTPQETQYF. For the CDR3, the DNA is TGTGCCAGCAGCGTAGAGGGTACGCCCCAAGAGACCCAGTACTTC.

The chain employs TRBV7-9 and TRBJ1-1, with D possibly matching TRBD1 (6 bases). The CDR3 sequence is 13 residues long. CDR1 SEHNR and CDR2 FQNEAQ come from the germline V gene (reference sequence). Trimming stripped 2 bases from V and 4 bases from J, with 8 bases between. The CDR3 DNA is TGTGCCAGCAGCTTACAGGGGACCACTGAAGCTTTCTTT. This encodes CASSLQGTTEAFF.

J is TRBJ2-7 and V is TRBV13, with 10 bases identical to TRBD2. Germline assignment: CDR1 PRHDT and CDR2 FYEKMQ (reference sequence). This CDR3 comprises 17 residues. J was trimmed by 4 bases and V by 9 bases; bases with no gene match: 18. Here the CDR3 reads CASRRYRASGGDYEQYF. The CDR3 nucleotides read TGTGCCAGTCGACGGTATCGGGCTAGCGGGGGAGATTACGAGCAGTACTTC. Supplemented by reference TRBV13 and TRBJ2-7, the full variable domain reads AAGVIQSPRHLIKEKRETATLKCYPIPRHDTVYWYQQGPGQDPQFLISFYEKMQSDKGSIPDRFSAQQFSDYHSELNMSSLELGDSALYFCASRRYRASGGDYEQYFGPGTRLTVT.

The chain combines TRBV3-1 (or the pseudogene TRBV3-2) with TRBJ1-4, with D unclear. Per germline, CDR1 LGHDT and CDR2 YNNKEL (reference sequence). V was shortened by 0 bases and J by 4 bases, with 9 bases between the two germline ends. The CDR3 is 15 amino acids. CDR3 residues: CASSQESRYNEKLFF. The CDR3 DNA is TGTGCCAGCAGCCAAGAGAGTCGGTATAATGAAAAACTGTTTTTT.

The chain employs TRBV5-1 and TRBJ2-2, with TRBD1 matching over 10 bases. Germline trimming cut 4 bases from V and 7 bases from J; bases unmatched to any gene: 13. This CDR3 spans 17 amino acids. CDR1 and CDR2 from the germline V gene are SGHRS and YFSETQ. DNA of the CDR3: TGCGCCAGCAGCACCACGGCGGGGACAGGGGTGGTCGGGGAGCTGTTTTTT. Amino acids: CASSTTAGTGVVGELFF.

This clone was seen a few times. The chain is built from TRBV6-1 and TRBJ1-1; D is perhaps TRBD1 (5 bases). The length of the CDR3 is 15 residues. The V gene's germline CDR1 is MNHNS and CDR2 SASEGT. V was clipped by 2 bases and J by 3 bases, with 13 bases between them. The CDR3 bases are TGTGCCAGCAGTGAATTTGGGGGAGGGGACACTGAAGCTTTCTTT. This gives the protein CASSEFGGGDTEAFF.

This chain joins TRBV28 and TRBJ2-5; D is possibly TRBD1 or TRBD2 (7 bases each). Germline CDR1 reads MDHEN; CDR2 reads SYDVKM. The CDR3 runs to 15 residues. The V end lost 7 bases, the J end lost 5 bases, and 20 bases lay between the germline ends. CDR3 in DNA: TGTGCCAGCACCGTTGGGGAGGGGGCTCGGGAGACCCAGTACTTC. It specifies CASTVGEGARETQYF.

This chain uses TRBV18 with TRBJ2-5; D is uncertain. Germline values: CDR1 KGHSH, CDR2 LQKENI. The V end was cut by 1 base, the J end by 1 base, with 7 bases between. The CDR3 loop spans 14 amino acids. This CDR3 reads CASSPRRTQETQYF. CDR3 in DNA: TGTGCCAGCTCACCACGACGCACCCAAGAGACCCAGTACTTC.

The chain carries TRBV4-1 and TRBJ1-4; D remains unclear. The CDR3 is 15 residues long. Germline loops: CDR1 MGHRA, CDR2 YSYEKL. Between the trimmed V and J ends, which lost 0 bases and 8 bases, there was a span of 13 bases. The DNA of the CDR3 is TGCGCCAGCAGCCAAGATCAGAGTATCGGGGAAAAACTGTTTTTT. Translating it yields CASSQDQSIGEKLFF.

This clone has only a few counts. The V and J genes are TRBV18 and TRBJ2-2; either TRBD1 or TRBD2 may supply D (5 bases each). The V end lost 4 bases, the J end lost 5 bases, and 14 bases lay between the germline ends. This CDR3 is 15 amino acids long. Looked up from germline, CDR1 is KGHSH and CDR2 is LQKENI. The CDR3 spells CASSRRDGRTGELFF. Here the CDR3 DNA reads TGTGCCAGCTCACGTAGGGACGGTAGGACCGGGGAGCTGTTTTTT. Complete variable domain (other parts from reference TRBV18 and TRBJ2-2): NAGVMQNPRHLVRRRGQEARLRCSPMKGHSHVYWYRQLPEEGLKFMVYLQKENIIDESGMPKERFSAEFPKEGPSILRIQQVVRGDSAAYFCASSRRDGRTGELFFGEGSRLTVL.

The chain's CDR3 is CASSLQPNDRAGTDTQYF. DNA for the CDR3: TGTGCCAGCAGCTTGCAACCAAACGACAGGGCGGGCACAGATACGCAGTATTTT. V is TRBV7-6 and J is TRBJ2-3; 7 nucleotides match TRBD1. Germline-derived CDR1 and CDR2 are SGHVS and FNYEAQ. This CDR3 is 18 amino acids long. V lost 3 bases, J lost 1 base, and 13 bases stayed unmatched.

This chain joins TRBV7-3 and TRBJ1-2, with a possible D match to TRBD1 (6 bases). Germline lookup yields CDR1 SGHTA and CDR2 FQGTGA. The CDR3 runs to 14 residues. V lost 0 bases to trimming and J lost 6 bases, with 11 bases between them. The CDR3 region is CASSLTGGFDGYTF. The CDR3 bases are TGTGCCAGCAGCTTAACGGGGGGCTTCGATGGCTACACCTTC.

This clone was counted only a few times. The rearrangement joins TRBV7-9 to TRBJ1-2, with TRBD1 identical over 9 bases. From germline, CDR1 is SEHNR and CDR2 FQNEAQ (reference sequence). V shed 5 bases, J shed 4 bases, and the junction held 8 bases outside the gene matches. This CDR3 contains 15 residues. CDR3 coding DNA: TGTGCCAGCAGCCTCACCGGGACAGGGTTCTATGGCTACACCTTC. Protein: CASSLTGTGFYGYTF.